One sample yielded the 20 T cell receptor beta chains listed below, sequenced in a study of identical twins. TCRdb used MiXCR to reprocess the 5' RACE reads, holding one entry per CDR3 protein. This sample carries approximately 210,000 distinct CDR3 sequences, over 5% of them seen once, and the ten largest clones take 13% to 15%. This sample also appeared in a second study, on T cells expressing NK-cell markers.

Sequencing input: CD8+ T cells sorted from blood. Source of these receptors: a woman aged 18 to 35 in good health.

At least ten counts were recorded for this clonotype. An end of the junction differs from the germline gene, which may be a read error. The chain recombines TRBV2 with TRBJ2-5; 14 bases agree with TRBD2. The germline V gene encodes CDR1 SNHLY and CDR2 FYNNEI. The CDR3 spans 15 residues. CDR3 sequence reads: CASREGTSGSETQYF. CDR3 DNA sequence: TGTGCCAGCAGGGAAGGGACTAGCGGGAGTGAGACCCAGTACTTC.

This clonotype was seen at least ten times. This chain joins TRBV7-9 and TRBJ1-2, with D unresolved. This CDR3 contains 12 residues. V lost 5 bases to trimming and J lost 4 bases, with 8 bases between them. In germline, CDR1 is SEHNR, CDR2 FQNEAQ (reference sequence). The CDR3 reads CASSRSSYGYTF. As DNA, the CDR3 is TGTGCCAGCAGCCGGTCCTCCTATGGCTACACCTTC. Full variable domain (remainder filled in from reference TRBV7-9 and TRBJ1-2): DTGVSQNPRHKITKRGQNVTFRCDPISEHNRLYWYRQTLGQGPEFLTYFQNEAQLEKSRLLSDRFSAERPKGSFSTLEIQRTEQGDSAMYLCASSRSSYGYTFGSGTRLTVV.

The sample holds many counts of this clonotype. Mismatch with germline at one junction end may stem from a read error. The CDR3 sequence is CASGLSNEQFF. In DNA, the CDR3 is TGCGCCAGCGGCTTGAGCAATGAGCAGTTCTTC. The chain links TRBV5-1 to TRBJ2-1, with D unresolved. The CDR3 contains 11 residues. CDR1 is SGHRS, CDR2 YFSETQ, per germline. The full variable domain, rest sourced from reference TRBV5-1 and TRBJ2-1, is KAGVTQTPRYLIKTRGQQVTLSCSPISGHRSVSWYQQTPGQGLQFLFEYFSETQRNKGNFPGRFSGRQFSNSRSEMNVSTLELGDSALYLCASGLSNEQFFGPGTRLTVL.

The chain couples TRBV5-6 to TRBJ2-3; 8 bases agree with TRBD2. After removal of 1 base from V and 2 bases from J, the junction contained 6 bases not matched to a gene. CDR3 size: 16 residues. Germline values: CDR1 SGHDT, CDR2 YYEEEE. In DNA form, the CDR3 reads TGTGCCAGCAGCTTGAGCGGGGGCCCTGACACAGATACGCAGTATTTT. This gives the protein CASSLSGGPDTDTQYF.

In this sample, this clonotype turned up a few times. The V and J genes are TRBV28 and TRBJ2-3; no reliable D call. The V and J ends lost 3 bases and 4 bases respectively, with 17 bases between them. The CDR3 covers 16 residues. CDR1 and CDR2 from the germline V gene are MDHEN and SYDVKM. The CDR3 DNA is TGTGCCAGCAGTTTCACGGCCTCCCCGTGGTCAGATACGCAGTATTTT. Amino acid sequence: CASSFTASPWSDTQYF.

In this sample, this clonotype turned up many times. V gene TRBV7-7 combines with J gene TRBJ1-1; possibly TRBD1 for D (6 bases). This CDR3 has 14 amino acids. Germline lookup yields CDR1 SSHAT and CDR2 FNYEAQ (reference sequence). Trimming shortened V by 5 bases and J by 6 bases, and 16 bases separated the two germline ends. This CDR3 is CASSIGGGNPEAFF. DNA for the CDR3: TGTGCCAGCAGCATCGGTGGGGGCAACCCTGAAGCTTTCTTT.

This chain connects TRBV5-6 to TRBJ2-7; 10 nucleotides match TRBD1. Trimming removed 0 bases from V and 7 bases from J; junction bases left unmatched: 4. Germline values: CDR1 SGHDT, CDR2 YYEEEE. CDR3 length equals 14 residues. Here the CDR3 DNA reads TGTGCCAGCAGCTTGGGACAGGGGGCCTTAGAGCAGTACTTC. Residues: CASSLGQGALEQYF.

On this clonotype itself: This clone may be a read error of a much larger clone one base away. The chain has TRBV12-3 or TRBV12-4 and TRBJ1-4; D uncertain. The V end was cut by 6 bases, the J end by 5 bases, with 4 bases between. This CDR3 comprises 11 residues. The CDR3 DNA reads TGTGCCAGCAGCCGAAATGAAAAACTGTTTTTT. Amino acids: CASSRNEKLFF.

The chain carries TRBV9 and TRBJ2-7; tentatively, D is TRBD1 (7 bases). Germline CDR1 and CDR2: SGDLS and YYNGEE. This CDR3 has 14 amino acids. The germline V and J ends were trimmed by 0 bases and 5 bases, with 12 bases remaining between them. CDR3 coding DNA: TGTGCCAGCAGCGTAGGGGCAGGGGGGAACGAGCAGTACTTC. This codes for CASSVGAGGNEQYF.

This clonotype was seen repeatedly, ten times or more. The rearrangement joins TRBV14 to TRBJ2-7; 9 nucleotides align to TRBD2. Germline lookup yields CDR1 SGHDN and CDR2 FVKESK. The CDR3 length is 13 residues. Unmatched junction bases numbered 3, after V lost 4 bases and J lost 5 bases. The CDR3 nucleotides are TGTGCCAGCAGCCTAGCGGGGGTCCACGAGCAGTACTTC. It codes for CASSLAGVHEQYF.

In its sample, this clonotype was seen many times. The chain joins TRBV12-3 or TRBV12-4 to TRBJ1-1, with unresolved D. Trimming removed 3 bases at V and 11 bases at J, with 13 bases between. The CDR3 loop spans 12 amino acids. The DNA for the CDR3 is TGTGCCAGCAGTTTCGGTTCCGCCGTCGCTTTCTTT. It codes for CASSFGSAVAFF.

This clonotype was recorded many times. The rearrangement joins TRBV2 to TRBJ1-2; TRBD1 is a possible D gene (5 bases). Germline V gene sequence: CDR1 SNHLY, CDR2 FYNNEI. Trimming shortened V by 4 bases and J by 3 bases, and 9 bases separated the two germline ends. The CDR3 length is 13 residues. The chain's CDR3 is CASSGTSDYGYTF. CDR3 DNA: TGTGCCAGCAGTGGGACATCGGACTATGGCTACACCTTC. Drawing the rest from reference TRBV2 and TRBJ1-2, the complete variable domain is EPEVTQTPSHQVTQMGQEVILRCVPISNHLYFYWYRQILGQKVEFLVSFYNNEISEKSEIFDDQFSVERPDGSNFTLKIRSTKLEDSAMYFCASSGTSDYGYTFGSGTRLTVV.

This clonotype was counted a few times. The V and J genes are TRBV27 and TRBJ2-7; 7 nucleotides line up with TRBD2. The CDR3 is made up of 14 amino acids. Losses at the gene ends were 6 bases for V and 3 bases for J; bases not matched to a gene: 8. Germline V lookup: CDR1 MNHEY, CDR2 SMNVEV (reference sequence). Here the CDR3 DNA reads TGTGCCAGCAGGCCCGGCGGGAGTGGCTACGAGCAGTACTTC. This codes for CASRPGGSGYEQYF.

There are many counts of this clonotype. The chain has TRBV7-9 and TRBJ1-1, with D uncertain. The CDR3 length is 13 residues. V was pared by 1 base and J by 5 bases, with 8 bases between. Germline V CDR1 and CDR2: SEHNR, FQNEAQ (reference sequence). CDR3 in amino acids: CASSLVLGTEAFF. CDR3 in DNA: TGTGCCAGCAGCTTAGTTCTCGGTACTGAAGCTTTCTTT.

A few counts support this clonotype. The chain uses TRBV10-2 and TRBJ2-1; TRBD2 agrees at 10 bases. Trimming cost V 7 bases and J 6 bases; bases outside gene matches: 3. Germline V gene lookup returns CDR1 WSHSY and CDR2 SAAADI. This CDR3 is built from 13 residues. The chain's CDR3 is CASTAGGLNEQFF. CDR3 DNA: TGCGCCAGCACAGCGGGGGGGCTCAATGAGCAGTTCTTC.

This clonotype was seen more than once but under ten times. The chain has TRBV20-1 and TRBJ2-5; D gene ambiguous. The germline V and J ends were trimmed by 0 bases and 5 bases, with 19 bases remaining between them. This CDR3 comprises 16 residues. The germline V gene encodes CDR1 DFQATT and CDR2 SNEGSKA (reference sequence). The CDR3 coding sequence is TGCAGTGCTAGAGATTTTGAGGCTATCTCACGTGAGACCCAGTACTTC. It is translated as CSARDFEAISRETQYF.

This clonotype was seen ten or more times. The V gene is TRBV12-5, the J gene TRBJ2-3, with unresolved D. The CDR3 length is 11 residues. Trimming took 3 bases from V and 14 from J, leaving 12 bases between them. CDR1 and CDR2 (germline): LGHNT, FRNRAP. The CDR3 region has the DNA TGTGCTAGTGGTTTTTCCCTTGGCGGGTATTTT. It encodes CASGFSLGGYF.

This clonotype was detected a few times. The gene calls are TRBV24-1 and TRBJ2-1; 9 nucleotides align to TRBD2. Germline CDR1 reads KGHDR; CDR2 reads SFDVKD. CDR3 length equals 16 residues. The junction had 6 bases not matched to a gene; V was cut back by 3 bases and J by 4 bases. The CDR3 reads CATSDPNSGGYNEQFF. As DNA, the CDR3 is TGTGCCACCAGTGATCCGAATAGCGGGGGTTACAATGAGCAGTTCTTC.

About this clonotype itself: A read error is possible here, since a much larger clone lies one base away. The rearrangement links TRBV24-1 to TRBJ2-3; D ambiguous. The CDR3 loop spans 14 amino acids. The germline CDR1 and CDR2 sequences are KGHDR and SFDVKD. Trimming removed 8 bases at V and 2 bases at J, with 13 bases between. The DNA for the CDR3 is TGTGCCACCATCGGTGTGGACCCCACAGATACGCAGTATTTT. Translation: CATIGVDPTDTQYF.

The chain has TRBV12-5 and TRBJ2-1; D may be TRBD1 or TRBD2 (5 bases each). The germline CDR1 and CDR2 sequences are LGHNT and FRNRAP. CDR3 size: 17 residues. The germline V and J ends were trimmed by 3 bases and 5 bases, with 20 bases remaining between them. This CDR3 reads CASGFFFDMGEHNEQFF. In DNA form, the CDR3 reads TGTGCTAGTGGTTTCTTCTTTGATATGGGGGAGCACAATGAGCAGTTCTTC.